One TCR beta chain is described in this entry. This specimen belongs to a study of blood T cell repertoires in COVID-19. Study in general: The United States, Italy and Spain supplied acute and convalescent COVID-19 samples. PBMCs, B-cell-depleted T cells, or T cells provided the cDNA or gDNA that made up the material.

Original analysis: Amplification with reference gene primers provided the estimates of nucleated cell counts. The method was immunoSEQ multiplex PCR; TCRdb's version includes in-frame clones alone and lacks a portion of them. That table is the source of V, J and clone size, and D and trimming were worked out from the DNA. Here the sample spans around 110,000 clones, approximately 88% being singletons. Trimming removed 2 bases at V and 5 bases at J, with 12 bases between. CDR3 size: 14 residues. Per the germline V gene, CDR1 is MNHNY and CDR2 is SVGAGI (reference sequence). The receptor comes from a man aged 50 to 59 with active or convalescent COVID-19. Source material: peripheral blood. The V call is TRBV6-6, the J call TRBJ1-1; perhaps TRBD1 as D (5 bases). CDR3 sequence reads: CASSYDAGVTEAFF. The CDR3 nucleotides read TGTGCCAGCAGTTACGACGCGGGGGTGACTGAAGCTTTCTTT.